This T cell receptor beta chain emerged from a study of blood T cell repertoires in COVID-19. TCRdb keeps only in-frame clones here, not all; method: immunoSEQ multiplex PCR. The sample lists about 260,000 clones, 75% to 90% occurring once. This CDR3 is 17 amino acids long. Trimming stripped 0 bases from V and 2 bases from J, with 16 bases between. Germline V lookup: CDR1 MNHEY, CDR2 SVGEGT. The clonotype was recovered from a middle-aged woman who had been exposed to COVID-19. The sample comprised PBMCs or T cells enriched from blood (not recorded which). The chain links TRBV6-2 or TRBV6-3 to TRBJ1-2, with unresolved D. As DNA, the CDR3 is TGTGCCAGCAGTTACTCGACTCTAGCAGGTTACAACTATGGCTACACCTTC. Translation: CASSYSTLAGYNYGYTF.